This TCR beta chain was obtained from a study of vaccination effects on CD4 cells after COVID-19. Study-wide results and limits: Clones of infection and vaccine origin contracted markedly late after vaccination. Healthy vaccine recipients' vaccine-induced clones were almost all SARS-CoV-2 mono-reactive. Convalescent patients were scarce in the study, and it lacked early post-infection timepoints.

Clones were sequenced by immunoSEQ multiplex PCR, and TCRdb holds only the in-frame ones, with some missing. The table includes around 60,000 clones, less than 85% detected once. To note about this clone: Its target is unknown.

Viral peptide pool expansion of antigen-specific CD4+ T cells preceded sequencing in the ViraFEST assay. When roughly eleven days of culture had elapsed, CD4+ T cells were isolated. The healthy vaccine recipients, who had no prior SARS-CoV-2 infection, showed negative nucleocapsid antibodies. On both days 3 and 7, half of the culture medium was replaced with IL-2 medium. This TCR was sampled from a human donor who received a COVID-19 vaccine. This sample comprised CD4+ T cells from PBMCs cultured with HCoV-NL63 spike peptides, obtained before COVID-19 vaccination.

The DNA for the CDR3 is TGTGCCAGTAGTGAGGAGGGGCGATCCGGGGCCAACGTCCTGACTTTC. It translates to CASSEEGRSGANVLTF. This rearrangement joins TRBV19 to TRBJ2-6; possible D gene TRBD2, 6 bases. CDR1 and CDR2 from the germline V gene are LNHDA and SQIVND (reference sequence). Trimming removed 5 bases at V and 4 bases at J, with 15 bases between. The CDR3 is 16 residues long.